Listed below are T cell receptor beta chains from one sample, sequenced in a study of Graves' ophthalmopathy and Graves' hyperthyroidism. TCRdb passed the multiplex PCR reads through MiXCR, listing each CDR3 protein once. The profile shows about 740,000 distinct CDR3 sequences, approximately 40% of them singletons. The material sequenced was peripheral blood. These receptors were obtained from an adult man with Graves' ophthalmopathy. CDR3s include the opening cysteine and the closing phenylalanine or tryptophan. A D gene is named only where the DNA matches it firmly. Size is stated for part of the rows, as once, few or many counts, or as a class when the clone is expanded.

. | 16 | TRBD1 | TRBJ1-5 | TRBV24-1 | CASSPVPGTGDQPQHF | TGTGCCAGCAGCCCAGTCCCAGGGACAGGGGATCAGCCCCAGCATTTT
. | 15 | . | TRBJ1-1 | TRBV7-9 | CASSQEEAQRGTAFF | TGCGCCAGCAGCCAAGAAGAGGCTCAAAGGGGCACTGCTTTCTTT
many | 14 | . | TRBJ2-7 | TRBV25-1 | CASSEQGHSYEQYF | TGTGCCAGCAGTGAACAGGGGCACTCCTACGAGCAGTACTTC
. | 15 | . | TRBJ1-1 | TRBV29-1 | CSVRIRGHLGAEAFF | TGCAGCGTTAGAATAAGGGGACACCTCGGGGCTGAAGCTTTCTTT
few | 13 | . | TRBJ1-1 | TRBV19 | CASSIGGNGEAFF | TGTGCCAGTAGTATCGGGGGCAATGGTGAAGCTTTCTTT
. | 17 | . | TRBJ1-1 | TRBV6-7 | CASSYSKPQLSNTEAFF | TGTGCCAGCAGTTACTCGAAGCCACAGCTATCGAACACTGAAGCTTTCTTT
. | 16 | TRBD2 | TRBJ2-7 | TRBV20-1 | CSARDPGTSGTYEQYF | TGCAGTGCTAGAGACCCCGGGACTAGCGGAACCTACGAGCAGTACTTC
many | 16 | TRBD2 | TRBJ2-5 | TRBV11-2 | CASSFGTSGTTETQYF | TGTGCCAGCAGCTTCGGGACTAGCGGGACGACCGAGACCCAGTACTTC
. | 15 | TRBD1 | TRBJ1-2 | TRBV10-3 | CAISDAGTGGWGYTF | TGTGCCATCAGTGATGCCGGGACAGGGGGCTGGGGCTACACCTTC
. | 15 | . | TRBJ2-3 | TRBV6-5 | CASSPRGDLDQPQYF | TGTGCCAGCAGTCCCAGGGGGGACCTCGATCAGCCCCAGTATTTT
. | 14 | . | TRBJ1-5 | TRBV12-3/TRBV12-4 | CASSFYSREQPQHF | TGTGCCAGCAGTTTTTACAGCCGGGAACAGCCCCAGCATTTT
once | 15 | TRBD1 | TRBJ1-5 | TRBV15 | CATSRGTGWPQPQHF | TGTGCCACCAGCAGAGGGACAGGGTGGCCTCAGCCCCAGCATTTT
few | 13 | . | TRBJ2-5 | TRBV20-1 | CSATGEAGETQYF | TGCAGTGCTACGGGTGAAGCCGGGGAGACCCAGTACTTC
. | 19 | TRBD1 | TRBJ2-5 | TRBV15 | CATSRGQGSISLFQETQYF | TGTGCCACCAGCAGAGGACAGGGGTCTATTTCTTTGTTCCAAGAGACCCAGTACTTC
once | 15 | TRBD1 | TRBJ2-3 | TRBV11-2 | CASSSPTGAADTQYF | TGTGCCAGCAGCTCTCCGACAGGGGCGGCAGATACGCAGTATTTT
few | 14 | . | TRBJ2-2 | TRBV7-2 | CASSLFAGSGELFF | TGTGCCAGCAGCTTATTCGCAGGATCCGGGGAGCTGTTTTTT
few | 16 | . | TRBJ2-5 | TRBV7-6 | CASSLEEGWGQETQYF | TGTGCCAGCAGCTTAGAGGAGGGTTGGGGCCAAGAGACCCAGTACTTC
. | 11 | . | TRBJ2-6 | TRBV7-9 | CASTRVSALTF | TGTGCCAGCACCCGGGTCAGCGCCCTGACTTTC
few | 14 | TRBD2 | TRBJ2-2 | TRBV25-1 | CASRRSLASGELFF | TGTGCCAGCAGACGATCACTAGCGTCCGGGGAGCTGTTTTTT
. | 14 | TRBD2 | TRBJ2-5 | TRBV6-6 | CASQLAVDQETQYF | TGTGCCAGCCAACTAGCGGTAGACCAAGAGACCCAGTACTTC
many | 12 | . | TRBJ2-5 | TRBV29-1 | CSVVGRQETQYF | TGCAGCGTTGTAGGCAGGCAAGAGACCCAGTACTTC
few | 15 | . | TRBJ2-2 | TRBV7-9 | CACQSLGLHTGELFF | TGTGCCTGTCAAAGTCTAGGGCTGCACACCGGGGAGCTGTTTTTT
. | 17 | . | TRBJ1-4 | TRBV7-4 | CASSDSSPGEVYEKLFF | TGTGCCAGCAGTGATTCCTCTCCAGGGGAGGTTTATGAAAAACTGTTTTTT
many | 13 | TRBD1 | TRBJ2-5 | TRBV29-1 | CSVGEGAGETQYF | TGCAGCGTCGGAGAGGGGGCTGGAGAGACCCAGTACTTC
. | 11 | . | TRBJ1-2 | TRBV10-3 | CATTGTDGNTF | TGTGCCACCACCGGGACCGATGGAAACACCTTC
few | 15 | TRBD2 | TRBJ2-5 | TRBV2 | CASSDGAGVDVTQYF | TGTGCCAGCAGTGACGGAGCGGGAGTAGATGTGACCCAGTACTTC
few | 15 | . | TRBJ2-5 | TRBV11-2 | CASSLVPFDRETQYF | TGTGCCAGCAGCTTAGTTCCCTTTGACCGAGAGACCCAGTACTTC
. | 18 | TRBD1 | TRBJ1-3 | TRBV9 | CASSDRGTSYLSGNTIYF | TGTGCCAGCAGTGACAGGGGAACCTCATATCTCTCTGGAAACACCATATATTTT
. | 15 | TRBD1 | TRBJ2-5 | TRBV7-9 | CASSPGTGGQETQYF | TGTGCCAGCAGCCCAGGGACAGGGGGACAAGAGACCCAGTACTTC
. | 15 | . | TRBJ1-1 | TRBV10-1 | CASSESRSFRAEAFF | TGCGCCAGCAGTGAGAGCCGCAGCTTTAGGGCTGAAGCTTTCTTT
many | 16 | . | TRBJ1-6 | TRBV2 | CASVLGTARYNSPLHF | TGTGCCAGCGTCCTTGGGACCGCTCGATATAATTCACCCCTCCACTTT
few | 13 | . | TRBJ2-7 | TRBV5-8 | CASSLEPTYEQYF | TGTGCCAGCAGCTTGGAACCAACCTACGAGCAGTACTTC
. | 15 | TRBD2 | TRBJ2-2 | TRBV29-1 | CSVVSGGLTSGELFF | TGCAGCGTTGTATCGGGGGGACTTACTTCCGGGGAGCTGTTTTTT
many | 11 | . | TRBJ1-1 | TRBV7-8 | CASSPQREAFF | TGTGCCAGCAGCCCACAGAGGGAAGCTTTCTTT
. | 14 | . | TRBJ2-7 | TRBV7-9 | CASSQVQVSGEQYF | TGTGCCAGCAGCCAAGTCCAAGTCAGCGGCGAGCAGTACTTC
. | 16 | . | TRBJ2-7 | TRBV5-5 | CASSLAWGGNSYEQYF | TGTGCCAGCAGCTTGGCTTGGGGCGGGAACTCCTACGAGCAGTACTTC
few | 15 | . | TRBJ2-7 | TRBV20-1 | CSARDGQRSSYEQYF | TGCAGTGCTAGAGACGGACAGAGGAGCTCCTACGAGCAGTACTTC
once | 15 | TRBD2 | TRBJ2-5 | TRBV25-1 | CASSASSGRRETQYF | TGTGCCAGCAGTGCGTCTAGCGGGAGGAGGGAGACCCAGTACTTC
. | 15 | . | TRBJ2-5 | TRBV12-3/TRBV12-4 | CASSPSTAPEETQYF | TGTGCCAGCAGTCCTTCGACGGCACCGGAGGAGACCCAGTACTTC
many | 11 | TRBD1 | TRBJ1-2 | TRBV29-1 | CSVRDRVGYTF | TGCAGCGTTCGCGACAGGGTCGGCTACACCTTC
. | 10 | . | TRBJ2-7 | TRBV29-1 | CSQGDYEQYF | TGCAGCCAAGGGGACTACGAGCAGTACTTC